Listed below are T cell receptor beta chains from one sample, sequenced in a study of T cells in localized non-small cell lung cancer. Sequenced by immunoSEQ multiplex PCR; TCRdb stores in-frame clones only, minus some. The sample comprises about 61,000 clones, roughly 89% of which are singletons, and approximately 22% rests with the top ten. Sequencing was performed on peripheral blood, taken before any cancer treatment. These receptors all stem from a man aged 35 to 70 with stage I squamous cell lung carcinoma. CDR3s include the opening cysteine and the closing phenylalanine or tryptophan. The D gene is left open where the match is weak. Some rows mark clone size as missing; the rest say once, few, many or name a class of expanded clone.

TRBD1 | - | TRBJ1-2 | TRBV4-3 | TGCGCCAGCAGCCTAACGTGGACAGGAAAAGATGGCTACACCTTC | CASSLTWTGKDGYTF
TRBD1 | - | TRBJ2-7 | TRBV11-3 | TGTGCCAGCAGTTCAGCCGACAGGGGCTTCTACGAGCAGTACTTC | CASSSADRGFYEQYF
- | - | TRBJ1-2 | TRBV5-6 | TGTGCCAGCAGCTCAGCGGGAAACTATGGCTACACCTTC | CASSSAGNYGYTF
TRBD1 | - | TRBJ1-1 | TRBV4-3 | TGCGCCAGCAGCCAAGGAGTAAGACAGGGGCCGAACACTGAAGCTTTCTTT | CASSQGVRQGPNTEAFF
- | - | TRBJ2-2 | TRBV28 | TGTGCCAGCAGTTTAATTGTACACGGCGCGAACACCGGGGAGCTGTTTTTT | CASSLIVHGANTGELFF
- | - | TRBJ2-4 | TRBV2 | TGTGCCAGCAGTATAGGGCTCAACAAAAACATTCAGTACTTC | CASSIGLNKNIQYF
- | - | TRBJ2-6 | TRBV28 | TGTGCCAGCAGTTTCTGGGACCGATACTCTGGGGCCAACGTCCTGACTTTC | CASSFWDRYSGANVLTF
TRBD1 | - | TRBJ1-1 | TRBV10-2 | TGCGCCAGCAGTGGACCGGGACAGGGTGTGAACACTGAAGCTTTCTTT | CASSGPGQGVNTEAFF
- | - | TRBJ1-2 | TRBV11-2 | TGTGCCAGCAGCCCCCCTCAGGGAGGCTATGGCTACACCTTC | CASSPPQGGYGYTF
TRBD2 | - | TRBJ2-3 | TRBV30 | TGCGCTACCGCCGGGCGCGGGGGTCCAGATACGCAGTATTTT | CATAGRGGPDTQYF
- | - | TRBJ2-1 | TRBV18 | TGTGCCAGCTCACCAAATCCGGGGGACAATGAGCAGTTCTTC | CASSPNPGDNEQFF
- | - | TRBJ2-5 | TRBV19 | TGTGCCAGTAGTGGGACCCAAGAGACCCAGTACTTC | CASSGTQETQYF
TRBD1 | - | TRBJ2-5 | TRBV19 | TGTGCCAGTAGTCCGTTGAGACAGGGCCAAGAGACCCAGTACTTC | CASSPLRQGQETQYF
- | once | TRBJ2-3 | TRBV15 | TGTGCCACCAGCAGAGATGAAATAGTCGCGTATTTT | CATSRDEIVAYF
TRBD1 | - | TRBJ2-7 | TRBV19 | TGTGCCAGTAGCCTCGGGACAGGGAGCTCCTACGAGCAGTACTTC | CASSLGTGSSYEQYF
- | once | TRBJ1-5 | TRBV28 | TGTGCCAGCAGTTTATTACGGGGGACGGGTAATAGCAATCAGCCCCAGCATTTT | CASSLLRGTGNSNQPQHF
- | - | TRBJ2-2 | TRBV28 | TGTGCCAGCACTAAGGGACCCACCGGGGAGCTGTTTTTT | CASTKGPTGELFF
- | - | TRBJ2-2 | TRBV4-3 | TGCGCCAGCAGCCCAGGGCCCGGATGGACCCCGAACACCGGGGAGCTGTTTTTT | CASSPGPGWTPNTGELFF
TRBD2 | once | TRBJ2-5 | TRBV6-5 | TGTGCCAGCAGTTACTCGACTAGCGGGAGGAGAGAGACCCAGTACTTC | CASSYSTSGRRETQYF
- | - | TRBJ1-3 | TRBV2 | TGTGCCAGCAGTGATTATACACCTTCTGGAAACACCATATATTTT | CASSDYTPSGNTIYF
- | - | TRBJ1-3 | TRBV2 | TGTGCCAGCAGTGAACTATCTGGAAACACCATATATTTT | CASSELSGNTIYF
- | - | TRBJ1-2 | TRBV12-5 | TGTGCTAGTGGTTCACCGACAGGTGAGGATGGCTACACCTTC | CASGSPTGEDGYTF
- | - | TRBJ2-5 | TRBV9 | TGTGCCAGCAGCGTATCCCCCGGTGAGGGAGGAGAAGAGACCCAGTACTTC | CASSVSPGEGGEETQYF
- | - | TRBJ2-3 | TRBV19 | TGTGCCAGTAGTCCTCGTTGGCCGATATCCACAGATACGCAGTATTTT | CASSPRWPISTDTQYF
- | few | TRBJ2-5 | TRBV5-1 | TGCGCCAGCAGCTTGGCCGGAGGGCAGGAGACCCAGTACTTC | CASSLAGGQETQYF
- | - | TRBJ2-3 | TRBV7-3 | TGTGCCAGCAGCTTACTGAATACAGATACGCAGTATTTT | CASSLLNTDTQYF
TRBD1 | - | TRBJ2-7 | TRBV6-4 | TGTGCCAGCAGTGCCCAACAGGGGACAGAGCAGTACTTC | CASSAQQGTEQYF
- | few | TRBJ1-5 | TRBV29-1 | TGCAGCGTTGTTGAGGGGTCCTCCAATCAGCCCCAGCATTTT | CSVVEGSSNQPQHF
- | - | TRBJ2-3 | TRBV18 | TGTGCCAGCTCACCAAGCGGCCTCACAGATACGCAGTATTTT | CASSPSGLTDTQYF
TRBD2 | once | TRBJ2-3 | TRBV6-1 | TGTGCCAGCAGTGTTTCCCCGAGTAGCGGGGACACAGATACGCAGTATTTT | CASSVSPSSGDTDTQYF
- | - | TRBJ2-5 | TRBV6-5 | TGTGCCAGCAGTTACCATGGTGTTGGAGAGACCCAGTACTTC | CASSYHGVGETQYF
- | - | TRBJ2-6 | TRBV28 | TGTGCCAGCAGCGTGCCCAGGGGAATTACTGGGGCCAACGTCCTGACTTTC | CASSVPRGITGANVLTF
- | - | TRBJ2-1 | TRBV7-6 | TGTGCCAGCAGCTTAAGAGTCCCCGGGGCCCAGGGGAATGAGCAGTTCTTC | CASSLRVPGAQGNEQFF
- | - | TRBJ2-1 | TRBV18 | TGTGCCAGCTCACTCAGGGGCCTAAACTCCTACAATGAGCAGTTCTTC | CASSLRGLNSYNEQFF
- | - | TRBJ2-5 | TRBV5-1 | TGCGCCAGCAGCTTGGAGGGAGGATTCCAAGAGACCCAGTACTTC | CASSLEGGFQETQYF
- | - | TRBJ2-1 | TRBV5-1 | TGCGCCAGCAGCTTGGTAGTGGCAGGCAGAGAGCAGTTCTTC | CASSLVVAGREQFF
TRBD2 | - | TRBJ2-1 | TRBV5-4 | TGTGCCAGCAGAGGAGGTCTAGCGGGAGTCAATGAGCAGTTCTTC | CASRGGLAGVNEQFF
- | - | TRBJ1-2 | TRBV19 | TGTGCCAGTAGTTCATCCCTCGGGGGGAAGTATGGCTACACCTTC | CASSSSLGGKYGYTF
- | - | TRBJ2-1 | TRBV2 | TGTGCCAGCAGCGACCACCGGCCGGGACACAGAAATGAGCAGTTCTTC | CASSDHRPGHRNEQFF
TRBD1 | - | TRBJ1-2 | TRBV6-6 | TGTGCCAGCGGACAGGCCGGTGGGTATGGCTACACCTTC | CASGQAGGYGYTF
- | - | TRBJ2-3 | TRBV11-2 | TGTGCCAGCAGCTTCGTACTCACGGGGGGCACAGATACGCAGTATTTT | CASSFVLTGGTDTQYF
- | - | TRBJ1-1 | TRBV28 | TGTGCCAGCAGTAGTAGGGACACTGAAGCTTTCTTT | CASSSRDTEAFF
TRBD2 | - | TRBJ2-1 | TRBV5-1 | TGCGCCAGCAGCCACCGGGGGGAAAATGAAACCAACAATGAGCAGTTCTTC | CASSHRGENETNNEQFF
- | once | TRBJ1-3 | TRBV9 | TGTGCCAGCAGCGCTGCCGGGACTCTAGGGAGGGACACCATATATTTT | CASSAAGTLGRDTIYF
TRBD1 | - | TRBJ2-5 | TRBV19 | TGTGCCAGTAGTATAACAGGGGGTGGGGAGACCCAGTACTTC | CASSITGGGETQYF
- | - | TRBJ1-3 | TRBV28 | TGTGCCAGCAGTCTCGGGGGGTACTCTGGAAACACCATATATTTT | CASSLGGYSGNTIYF
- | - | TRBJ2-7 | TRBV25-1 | TGTGCCAGCAGTGAATATAAGGGCCCCGAAGAAAAGCAGTACTTC | CASSEYKGPEEKQYF
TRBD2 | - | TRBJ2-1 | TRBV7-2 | TGTGCCAGCAGCGACCGGACTAGCGGGTCTCGGCAGTTCTTC | CASSDRTSGSRQFF
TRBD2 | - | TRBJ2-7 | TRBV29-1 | TGCAGCGGTTTGGCTAGCGGGAGCTACGAGCAGTACTTC | CSGLASGSYEQYF
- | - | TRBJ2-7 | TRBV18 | TGTGCCAGCTCAAAAAAAGAGGGCGGCCCTCAGGAGCAGTACTTC | CASSKKEGGPQEQYF